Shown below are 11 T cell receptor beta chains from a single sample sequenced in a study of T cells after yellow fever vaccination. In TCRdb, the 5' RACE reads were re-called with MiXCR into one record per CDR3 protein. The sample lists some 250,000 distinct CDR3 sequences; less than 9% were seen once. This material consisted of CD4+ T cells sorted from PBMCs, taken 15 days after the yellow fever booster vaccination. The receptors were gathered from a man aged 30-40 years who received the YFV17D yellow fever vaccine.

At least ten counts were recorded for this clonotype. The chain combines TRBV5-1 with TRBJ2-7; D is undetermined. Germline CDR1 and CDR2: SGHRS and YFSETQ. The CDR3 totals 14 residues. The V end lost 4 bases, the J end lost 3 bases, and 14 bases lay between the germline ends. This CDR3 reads CASSITGPFYEQYF. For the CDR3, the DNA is TGCGCCAGCAGCATCACGGGCCCCTTCTACGAGCAGTACTTC.

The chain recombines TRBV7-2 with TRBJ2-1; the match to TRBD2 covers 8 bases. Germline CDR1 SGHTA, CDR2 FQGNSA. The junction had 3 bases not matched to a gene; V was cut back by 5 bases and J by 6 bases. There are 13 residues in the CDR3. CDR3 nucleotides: TGTGCCAGCAGCAGGGGACTAGTCAATGAGCAGTTCTTC. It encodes CASSRGLVNEQFF. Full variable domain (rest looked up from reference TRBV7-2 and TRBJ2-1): GAGVSQSPSNKVTEKGKDVELRCDPISGHTALYWYRQSLGQGLEFLIYFQGNSAPDKSGLPSDRFSAERTGGSVSTLTIQRTQQEDSAVYLCASSRGLVNEQFFGPGTRLTVL.

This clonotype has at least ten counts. The CDR3 nucleotides are TGTGCCAGCAGCGAACCGGGACTAGGGCAAGAGACCCAGTACTTC. Its translation: CASSEPGLGQETQYF. The chain uses TRBV5-6 and TRBJ2-5, with 8 positions matching TRBD2. Germline V lookup: CDR1 SGHDT, CDR2 YYEEEE. The CDR3 is made up of 15 amino acids. V lost 4 bases, J lost 2 bases, and 7 bases stayed unmatched.

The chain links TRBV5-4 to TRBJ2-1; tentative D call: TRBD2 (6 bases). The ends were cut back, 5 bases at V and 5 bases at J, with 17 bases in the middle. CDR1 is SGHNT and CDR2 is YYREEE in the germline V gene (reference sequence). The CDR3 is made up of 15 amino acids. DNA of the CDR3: TGTGCCAGCAGTATACTGGGCGGGAACCACAATGAGCAGTTCTTC. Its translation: CASSILGGNHNEQFF.

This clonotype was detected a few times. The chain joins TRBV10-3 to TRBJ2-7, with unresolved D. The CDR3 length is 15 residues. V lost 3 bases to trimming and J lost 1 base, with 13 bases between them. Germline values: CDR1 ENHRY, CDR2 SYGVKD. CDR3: CAISDGSDPSYEQYF. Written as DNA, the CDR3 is TGTGCCATCAGTGACGGTTCAGACCCGTCCTACGAGCAGTACTTC.

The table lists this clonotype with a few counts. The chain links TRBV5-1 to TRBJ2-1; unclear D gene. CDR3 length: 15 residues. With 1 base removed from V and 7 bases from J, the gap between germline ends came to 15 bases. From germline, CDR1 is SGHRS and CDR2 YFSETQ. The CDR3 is CASSLISVGMNEQFF. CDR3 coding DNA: TGCGCCAGCAGCTTGATAAGCGTGGGGATGAATGAGCAGTTCTTC.

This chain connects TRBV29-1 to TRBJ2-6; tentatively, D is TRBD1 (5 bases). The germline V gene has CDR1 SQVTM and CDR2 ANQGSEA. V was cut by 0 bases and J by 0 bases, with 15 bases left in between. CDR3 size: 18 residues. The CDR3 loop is CSVEDLGLRISGANVLTF. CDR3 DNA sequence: TGCAGCGTTGAAGACCTGGGGCTACGGATCTCTGGGGCCAACGTCCTGACTTTC. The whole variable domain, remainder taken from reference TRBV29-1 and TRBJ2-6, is SAVISQKPSRDICQRGTSLTIQCQVDSQVTMMFWYRQQPGQSLTLIATANQGSEATYESGFVIDKFPISRPNLTFSTLTVSNMSPEDSSIYLCSVEDLGLRISGANVLTFGAGSRLTVL.

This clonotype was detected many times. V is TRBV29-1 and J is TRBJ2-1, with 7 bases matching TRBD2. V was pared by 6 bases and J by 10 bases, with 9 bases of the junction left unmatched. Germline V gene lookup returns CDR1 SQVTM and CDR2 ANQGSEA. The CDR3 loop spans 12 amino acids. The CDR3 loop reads CSVGGSVWEQFF. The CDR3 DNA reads TGCAGCGTCGGGGGGAGTGTGTGGGAGCAGTTCTTC.

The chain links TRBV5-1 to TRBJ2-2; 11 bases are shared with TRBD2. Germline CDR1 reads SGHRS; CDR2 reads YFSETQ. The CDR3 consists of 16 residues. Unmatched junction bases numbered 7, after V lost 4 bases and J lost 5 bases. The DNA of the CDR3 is TGCGCCAGCAGCCCTACTAGCGGGAGAAGTACCGGGGAGCTGTTTTTT. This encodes CASSPTSGRSTGELFF.

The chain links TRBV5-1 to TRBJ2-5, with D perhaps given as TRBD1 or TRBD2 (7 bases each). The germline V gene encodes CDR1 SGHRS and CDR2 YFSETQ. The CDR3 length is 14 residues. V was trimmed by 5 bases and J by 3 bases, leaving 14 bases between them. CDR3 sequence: CASSSGGAEETQYF. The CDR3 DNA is TGCGCCAGCAGTTCAGGGGGGGCAGAAGAGACCCAGTACTTC.

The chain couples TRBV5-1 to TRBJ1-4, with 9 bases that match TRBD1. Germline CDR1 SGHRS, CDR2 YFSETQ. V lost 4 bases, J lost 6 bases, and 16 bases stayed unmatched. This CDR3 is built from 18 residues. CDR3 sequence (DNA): TGCGCCAGCAGCCCGACAGGGGGAGTTAATGAAAGAGATGAAAAACTGTTTTTT. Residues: CASSPTGGVNERDEKLFF.